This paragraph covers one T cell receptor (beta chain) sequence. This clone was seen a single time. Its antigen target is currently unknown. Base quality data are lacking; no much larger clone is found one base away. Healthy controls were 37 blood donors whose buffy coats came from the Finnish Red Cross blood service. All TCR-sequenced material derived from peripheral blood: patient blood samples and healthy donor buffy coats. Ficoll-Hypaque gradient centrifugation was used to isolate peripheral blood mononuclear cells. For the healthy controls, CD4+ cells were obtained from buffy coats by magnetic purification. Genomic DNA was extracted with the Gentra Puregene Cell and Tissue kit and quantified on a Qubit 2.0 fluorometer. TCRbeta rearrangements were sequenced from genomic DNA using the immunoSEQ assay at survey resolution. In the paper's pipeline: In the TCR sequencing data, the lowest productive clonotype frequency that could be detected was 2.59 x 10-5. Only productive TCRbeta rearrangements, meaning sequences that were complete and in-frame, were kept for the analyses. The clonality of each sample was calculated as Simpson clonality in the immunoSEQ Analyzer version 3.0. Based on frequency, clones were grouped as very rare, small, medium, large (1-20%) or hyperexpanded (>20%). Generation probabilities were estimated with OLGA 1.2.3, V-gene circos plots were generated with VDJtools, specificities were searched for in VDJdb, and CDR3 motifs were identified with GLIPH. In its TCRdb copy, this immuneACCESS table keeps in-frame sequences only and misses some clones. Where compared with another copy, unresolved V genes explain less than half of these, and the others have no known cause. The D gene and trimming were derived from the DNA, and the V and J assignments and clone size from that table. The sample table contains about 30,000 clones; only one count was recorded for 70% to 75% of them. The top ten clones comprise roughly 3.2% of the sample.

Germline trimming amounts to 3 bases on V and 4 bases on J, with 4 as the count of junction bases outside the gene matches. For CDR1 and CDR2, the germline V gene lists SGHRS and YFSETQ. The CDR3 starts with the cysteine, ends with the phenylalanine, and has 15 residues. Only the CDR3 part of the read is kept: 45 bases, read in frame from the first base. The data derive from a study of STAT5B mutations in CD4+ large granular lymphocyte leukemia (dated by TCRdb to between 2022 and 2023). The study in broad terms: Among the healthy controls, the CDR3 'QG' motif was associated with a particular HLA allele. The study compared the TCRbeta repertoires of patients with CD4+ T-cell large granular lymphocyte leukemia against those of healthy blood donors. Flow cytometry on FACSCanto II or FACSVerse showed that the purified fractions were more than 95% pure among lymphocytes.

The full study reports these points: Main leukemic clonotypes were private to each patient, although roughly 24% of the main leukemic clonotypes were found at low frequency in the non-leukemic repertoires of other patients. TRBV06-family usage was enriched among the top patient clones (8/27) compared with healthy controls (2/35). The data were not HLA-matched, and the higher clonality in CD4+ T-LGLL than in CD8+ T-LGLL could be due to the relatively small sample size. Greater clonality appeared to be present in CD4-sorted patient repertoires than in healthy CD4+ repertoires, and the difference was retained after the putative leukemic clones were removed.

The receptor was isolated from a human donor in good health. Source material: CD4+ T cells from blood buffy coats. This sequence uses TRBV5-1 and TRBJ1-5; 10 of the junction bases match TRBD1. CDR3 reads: CASSSGTGVNQPQHF. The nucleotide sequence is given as TGCGCCAGCAGCTCCGGGACAGGGGTGAATCAGCCCCAGCATTTT.